The sequence of this T cell receptor (beta chain) was determined in a study of T cell responses to AZD1222 COVID-19 vaccine. Regarding the study as a whole: Spike was spanned by vaccine-associated CD4 TCRs, which were dominant at 160-218 and 743-854. Researchers took repertoire samples only after the peak T cell response had come. Reports indicate that nearly half of spike-specific TCRs are directed at unmutated variant regions. Donors skewed white British and female; clonal diversity was possibly underestimated.

V was clipped by 4 bases and J by 8 bases, with 11 bases between them. Looked up from germline, CDR1 is LNHDA and CDR2 is SQIVND (reference sequence). The CDR3 sequence is 12 residues long. This clone was seen a few times. Its antigen is still unknown. Only in-frame clones appear in the TCRdb table, and some are missing; sequencing was by immunoSEQ multiplex PCR. Of 95,000 to 150,000 clones in the sample, more than 75% were seen once. This chain uses TRBV19 with TRBJ1-2, with TRBD1 as a possible D gene (5 bases). The TCR comes from an adult in good health. This material consisted of peripheral blood, taken on day 0 of AZD1222 vaccination. CDR3 loop: CASSTGGYGYTF. In nucleotides, the CDR3 is TGTGCCAGTAGTACCGGGGGGTACGGCTACACCTTC.